Listed here is a single T cell receptor (beta chain). The antigen remains undetermined. Amplification of TCR alpha and beta CDR3 regions from RNA used iRepertoire nested multiplex PCR. Input was roughly 95-400 ng of tissue mRNA or PBMC total RNA. TCRdb redid the calling of the multiplex PCR reads with MiXCR, one entry per CDR3 protein. The repertoire holds 400,000 or so distinct CDR3 sequences, with 35% to 45% as singletons. CDR3 length: 16 amino acids. V was trimmed by 3 bases and J by 0 bases, leaving 15 bases between them. The germline gives CDR1 DFQATT, CDR2 SNEGSKA (reference sequence). This record comes from a study of glioma-infiltrating T cells. Study-wide results and limits: Signature shared blood CDR3 motifs were enriched in low-divergence and depleted in high-divergence patients.

V is TRBV20-1 and J is TRBJ2-1; no definite D call. Sequencing input: glioma tissue, nonneoplastic brain tissue, or PBMCs (not recorded which). This clonotype originated in a human donor with low-grade glioma or glioblastoma, undergoing nonglioma brain surgery, or in good health (not recorded which). The chain's CDR3 is CSASTSEGNSYNEQFF. The CDR3 DNA reads as TGCAGTGCTAGTACAAGCGAAGGGAACTCCTACAATGAGCAGTTCTTC.